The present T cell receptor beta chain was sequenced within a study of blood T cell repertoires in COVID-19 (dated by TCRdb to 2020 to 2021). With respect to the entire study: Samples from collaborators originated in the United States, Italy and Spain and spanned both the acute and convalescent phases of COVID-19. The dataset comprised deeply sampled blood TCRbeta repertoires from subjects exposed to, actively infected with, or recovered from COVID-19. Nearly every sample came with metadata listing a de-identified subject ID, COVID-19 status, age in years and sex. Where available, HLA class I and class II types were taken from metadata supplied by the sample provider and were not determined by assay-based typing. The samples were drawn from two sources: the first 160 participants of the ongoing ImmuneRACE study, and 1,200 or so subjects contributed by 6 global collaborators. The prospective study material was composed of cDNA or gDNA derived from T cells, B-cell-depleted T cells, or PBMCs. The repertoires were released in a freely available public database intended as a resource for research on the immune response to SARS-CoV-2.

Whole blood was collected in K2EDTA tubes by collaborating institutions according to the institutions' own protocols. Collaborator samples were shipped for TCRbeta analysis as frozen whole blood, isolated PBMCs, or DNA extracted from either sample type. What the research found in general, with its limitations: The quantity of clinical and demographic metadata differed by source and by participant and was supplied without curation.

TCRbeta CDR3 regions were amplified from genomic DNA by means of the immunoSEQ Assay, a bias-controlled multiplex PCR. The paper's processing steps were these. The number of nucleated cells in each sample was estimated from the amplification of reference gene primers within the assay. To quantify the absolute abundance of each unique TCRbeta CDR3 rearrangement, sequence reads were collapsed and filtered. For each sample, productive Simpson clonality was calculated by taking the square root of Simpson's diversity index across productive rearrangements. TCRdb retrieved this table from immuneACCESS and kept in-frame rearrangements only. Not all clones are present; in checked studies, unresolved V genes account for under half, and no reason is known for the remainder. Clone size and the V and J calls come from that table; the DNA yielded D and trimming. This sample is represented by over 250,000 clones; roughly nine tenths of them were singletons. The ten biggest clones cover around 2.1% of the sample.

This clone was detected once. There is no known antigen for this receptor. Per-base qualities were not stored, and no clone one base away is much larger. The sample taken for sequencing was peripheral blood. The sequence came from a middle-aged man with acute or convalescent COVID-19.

The encoded CDR3 is CASSQWAGAYNEQFF. The DNA sequence follows: TGTGCCAGCAGCCAGTGGGCGGGGGCCTACAATGAGCAGTTCTTC. The sequence joins TRBV5-6 to TRBJ2-1, with 7 bases in between that match TRBD2. As encoded in the germline V gene, CDR1 is SGHDT while CDR2 is YYEEEE. The cysteine opens and the phenylalanine closes a CDR3 of 15 amino acids. Only the CDR3 part of the read is kept: 45 bases, read in frame from the first base. Trimmed from V: 4 bases; trimmed from J: 2 bases; junction bases lacking a gene match: 6.